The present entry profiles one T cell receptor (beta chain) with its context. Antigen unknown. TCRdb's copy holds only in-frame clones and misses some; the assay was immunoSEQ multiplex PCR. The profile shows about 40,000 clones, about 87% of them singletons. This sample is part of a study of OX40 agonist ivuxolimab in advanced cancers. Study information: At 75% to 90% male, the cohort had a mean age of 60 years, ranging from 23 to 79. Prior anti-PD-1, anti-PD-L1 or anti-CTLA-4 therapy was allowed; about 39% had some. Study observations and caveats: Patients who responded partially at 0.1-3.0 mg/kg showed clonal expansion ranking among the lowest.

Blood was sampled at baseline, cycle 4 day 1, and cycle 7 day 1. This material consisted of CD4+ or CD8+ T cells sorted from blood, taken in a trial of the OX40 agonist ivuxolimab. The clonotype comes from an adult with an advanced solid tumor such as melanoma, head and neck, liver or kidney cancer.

CDR3 amino acids: CASRIDPITSYEQYF. CDR3 DNA: TGTGCCAGCAGAATCGACCCTATAACCTCCTACGAGCAGTACTTC. The chain is built from TRBV6-1 and TRBJ2-7; unclear D gene. The CDR3 is made up of 15 amino acids. Trimming left V 6 bases short and J 0 bases short, with 15 bases between. The germline gives CDR1 MNHNS, CDR2 SASEGT.